This record looks at one T cell receptor (beta chain) sequence and its context. The antigen remains undetermined. From blood, about 250-550 ng of genomic DNA served as TRB template. Per the germline V gene, CDR1 is SEHNR and CDR2 is FQNEAQ (reference sequence). This CDR3 contains 15 residues. Trimming took 4 bases from V and 2 from J, leaving 12 bases between them. Multiplex PCR with BIOMED2 TRB-A/B primer pools amplified TRB rearrangements. MiXCR was run by TCRdb on the multiplex PCR reads, yielding one entry per CDR3 protein. Of 24,000 or so distinct CDR3 sequences detected, approximately 29% appear once; the ten largest clones hold 1.7%. The entry originates in a study of T and B cells in COVID-19 patients. The overall study: COVID-19 patients gave peripheral blood either during active infection or after recovery. Critical illness requiring mechanical ventilation or extracorporeal membrane oxygenation affected about 65% of the 20 active-infection patients. Whole-study findings and limits: Exclusive to the recovered cohort were a few thousand TCR clusters, some 30 of them with low generation probability. Sorted SARS-CoV-2-responsive or tetramer+ T cells and CD4+, regulatory and CD8+ subsets were not yet sequenced.

Sample: blood. The sequence was obtained from a human donor who had recovered from COVID-19. V and J are TRBV7-9 and TRBJ1-3; D is unresolved. Here the CDR3 reads CASSSSTPPGNTIYF. The CDR3, as DNA: TGTGCCAGCAGCTCCTCGACCCCCCCTGGAAACACCATATATTTT.